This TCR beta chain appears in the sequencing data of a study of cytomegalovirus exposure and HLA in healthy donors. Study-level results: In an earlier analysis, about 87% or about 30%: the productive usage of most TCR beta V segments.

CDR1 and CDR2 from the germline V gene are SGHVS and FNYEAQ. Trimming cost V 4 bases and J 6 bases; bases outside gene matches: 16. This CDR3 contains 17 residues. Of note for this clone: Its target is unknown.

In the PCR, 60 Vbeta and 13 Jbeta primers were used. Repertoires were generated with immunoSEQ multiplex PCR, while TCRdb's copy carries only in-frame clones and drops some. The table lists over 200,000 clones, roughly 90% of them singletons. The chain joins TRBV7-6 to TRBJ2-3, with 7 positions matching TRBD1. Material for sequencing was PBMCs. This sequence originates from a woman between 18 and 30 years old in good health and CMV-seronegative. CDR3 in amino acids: CASSSYSDSRGLDTQYF. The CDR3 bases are TGTGCCAGCAGCTCTTACTCGGACAGTAGGGGGCTGGATACGCAGTATTTT.